This T cell receptor beta chain was obtained from a study of T-cell memory formation after mild COVID-19. Study summary: For the most part, TCR clusters were specific to one donor.

This clonotype was seen more than once but under ten times. What it binds is unknown. General observations from the study: The SARS-CoV-2 specificity of second-wave clones reaching peak at day 37 remained unverified. Memory from before infection featured some responding clones, which suggests cross-reactive memory joined.

Sample barcodes and UMIs were carried by the TCR alpha and TCR beta cDNA libraries that 5'RACE generated with constant-segment primers. TCRdb recomputed calls from the 5' RACE reads with MiXCR, one row per CDR3 protein. Here the sample spans under 250,000 distinct CDR3 sequences, around 8.8% being singletons. Germline-derived CDR1 and CDR2 are MNHNY and SVGAGI (reference sequence). V dropped 7 bases and J dropped 11; count of bases not matched to a gene: 23. CDR3 length equals 16 residues. The rearrangement links TRBV6-6 to TRBJ2-7; TRBD1 agrees at 7 bases. This receptor was obtained from a young man who had mild COVID-19 (a few samples of this study predate the infection). Cell type and time point are not known. The specimen sequenced was PBMCs or a T cell subset sorted from them (not recorded which). This CDR3 reads CASTRALGTASTHEYF. CDR3 bases: TGTGCCAGCACCAGAGCTCTCGGGACAGCCTCTACGCACGAGTACTTC.